The 22 T cell receptor beta chains below all came from one sample that was sequenced in a study of blood T cell repertoires in COVID-19. Profiled with immunoSEQ multiplex PCR; TCRdb holds only in-frame clones, not every one. The sample consists of around 330,000 clones, about 87% of them appearing once. Material: peripheral blood. These receptors originate from a woman aged 25 to 39 with COVID-19, enrolled during active disease.

This clone showed up just once. The chain carries TRBV25-1 and TRBJ1-4; 7 bases fit TRBD1. The CDR3 has 18 amino acids. CDR1 MGHDK and CDR2 SYGVNS come from the germline V gene. Trimming took 3 bases from V and 0 from J; bases not matched to a gene: 10. The CDR3 DNA sequence: TGTGCCAGCAGTGAGCCCGACAGGGTTCGGCCAACTAATGAAAAACTGTTTTTT. Protein: CASSEPDRVRPTNEKLFF.

The rearrangement joins TRBV5-1 to TRBJ2-2; 7 bases agree with TRBD1. The CDR3 is 17 amino acids. The trim removed 3 bases at V and 3 bases at J, leaving 11 bases unmatched. Germline assignment: CDR1 SGHRS and CDR2 YFSETQ. The CDR3 nucleotides read TGCGCCAGCAGCTCACCCCCGGGACAGTGGGACACCGGGGAGCTGTTTTTT. Protein sequence: CASSSPPGQWDTGELFF. Filled out from reference TRBV5-1 and TRBJ2-2, the complete variable domain reads KAGVTQTPRYLIKTRGQQVTLSCSPISGHRSVSWYQQTPGQGLQFLFEYFSETQRNKGNFPGRFSGRQFSNSRSEMNVSTLELGDSALYLCASSSPPGQWDTGELFFGEGSRLTVL.

In its sample, this clone was seen once. The chain links TRBV25-1 to TRBJ1-1; the match to TRBD1 covers 7 bases. With V trimmed by 4 bases and J by 11 bases, 13 bases remained unmatched. Germline lookup yields CDR1 MGHDK and CDR2 SYGVNS. This CDR3 spans 14 amino acids. This CDR3 is CASSVSGTARAAFF. The CDR3 DNA reads TGTGCCAGCAGTGTCTCCGGGACAGCCAGGGCCGCTTTCTTT.

The chain joins TRBV9 to TRBJ2-4; 7 bases are a match to TRBD2. The CDR3 totals 14 residues. Trimming cost V 2 bases and J 5 bases; bases outside gene matches: 4. CDR1 SGDLS and CDR2 YYNGEE come from the germline V gene. The CDR3: CASSVEGRENIQYF. The DNA for the CDR3 is TGTGCCAGCAGCGTGGAGGGGAGGGAAAACATTCAGTACTTC.

The V gene is TRBV4-3, the J gene TRBJ2-7; TRBD2 might be the D (6 bases). This CDR3 has 21 amino acids. CDR1 LGHNA and CDR2 YSLEER come from the germline V gene. Trimming removed 8 bases from V and 3 bases from J, with 38 bases in between. DNA for the CDR3: TGCGCCAGCGTATCAACCGCGATAGGGAGGAGAACGGTATGCAAGTGCTACGAGCAGTACTTC. Protein: CASVSTAIGRRTVCKCYEQYF.

The chain is built from TRBV12-3 or TRBV12-4 and TRBJ2-3; 9 positions match TRBD1. V gave up 9 bases and J gave up 3 bases; unmatched junction bases: 4. There are 13 residues in the CDR3. The CDR3 nucleotides read TGTGCCAGTGGGGGACAGGGAACAGATACGCAGTATTTT. It translates to CASGGQGTDTQYF.

The chain uses TRBV6-1 and TRBJ1-2; D uncertain. CDR3 length: 13 amino acids. In germline, CDR1 is MNHNS, CDR2 SASEGT. V was cut by 3 bases and J by 0 bases, with 5 bases left in between. This chain's CDR3 is CASSEFTNYGYTF. CDR3 bases: TGTGCCAGCAGTGAGTTTACTAACTATGGCTACACCTTC.

The V gene is TRBV28, the J gene TRBJ2-3; 11 bases are a match to TRBD1. This CDR3 contains 14 residues. V gave up 9 bases and J gave up 4 bases; unmatched junction bases: 6. The germline V gene has CDR1 MDHEN and CDR2 SYDVKM. Here the CDR3 reads CASSTGQGADTQYF. DNA for the CDR3: TGTGCCAGTAGTACGGGACAGGGGGCAGATACGCAGTATTTT.

The genes are TRBV19 and TRBJ1-2; the D gene is possibly TRBD1 (6 bases). Germline V CDR1 and CDR2: LNHDA, SQIVND (reference sequence). The V gene lost 5 bases and the J gene lost 2 bases, with 12 bases spanning the gap. The CDR3 is made up of 14 amino acids. The CDR3 bases are TGTGCCAGTAGTTTAACCCAGGGGAACTATGGCTACACCTTC. Its protein product is CASSLTQGNYGYTF.

This chain joins TRBV5-1 and TRBJ2-1, with 11 bases that match TRBD2. The CDR3 has 17 residues. The J segment lost 7 bases and the V segment lost 0 bases, leaving 9 bases of the junction unmatched. Germline assignment: CDR1 SGHRS and CDR2 YFSETQ. Written as DNA, the CDR3 is TGCGCCAGCAGCTTGGTAATTAGCGGGGGGGCTACTAATGAGCAGTTCTTC. This gives the protein CASSLVISGGATNEQFF.

The chain recombines TRBV5-1 with TRBJ2-1; TRBD1 aligns across 7 bases. This CDR3 comprises 15 residues. Germline V gives CDR1 SGHRS, CDR2 YFSETQ. After removal of 3 bases from V and 4 bases from J, the junction contained 7 bases not matched to a gene. CDR3 sequence reads: CASSYQGEVYNEQFF. In DNA form, the CDR3 reads TGCGCCAGCAGCTACCAGGGGGAAGTTTACAATGAGCAGTTCTTC.

The rearrangement links TRBV6-8 to TRBJ1-4, with a weak D call TRBD1 (5 bases). Germline CDR1 MNHGY, CDR2 SAAAGT. V lost 7 bases, J lost 6 bases, and 18 bases lay in between. The CDR3 consists of 15 residues. The CDR3 protein is CASNRSGSADEKLFF. Here the CDR3 DNA reads TGTGCCAGCAATCGTTCAGGGTCCGCCGATGAAAAACTGTTTTTT.

This clone occurred many times. The CDR3 protein is CASSQLIQSNYGYTF. CDR3 DNA sequence: TGTGCCAGCAGCCAATTGATACAATCTAACTATGGCTACACCTTC. The V call is TRBV16, the J call TRBJ1-2; D is undetermined. Germline loops: CDR1 KGHSY, CDR2 FQNENV. Trimming cost V 1 base and J 0 bases, with 9 bases left between them. CDR3 size: 15 residues.

The table lists this clone with a few counts. J is TRBJ1-2 and V is TRBV20-1; 8 nucleotides match TRBD1. Per the germline V gene, CDR1 is DFQATT and CDR2 is SNEGSKA (reference sequence). V shed 3 bases and J 5 bases; nucleotides not matched to a gene: 5. There are 13 residues in the CDR3. The CDR3 DNA sequence: TGCAGTGCTAGTACACAGGGGGAATATGGCTACACCTTC. This translates into CSASTQGEYGYTF.

The chain employs TRBV5-1 and TRBJ1-3; 7 positions match TRBD1. J lost 0 bases, V lost 3 bases, and 9 bases had no gene match. Germline V gives CDR1 SGHRS, CDR2 YFSETQ. The CDR3 covers 17 residues. The chain's CDR3 is CASSSTMGTASGNTIYF. In nucleotides, the CDR3 is TGCGCCAGCAGCTCGACAATGGGGACAGCCTCTGGAAACACCATATATTTT.

As for this clone: Other DNA variants within this sample encode the same CDR3. This chain connects TRBV18 to TRBJ1-4; 9 positions match TRBD1. CDR1 is KGHSH, CDR2 LQKENI, per germline. CDR3 size: 13 residues. V shed 3 bases and J 8 bases; nucleotides not matched to a gene: 1. The CDR3 here is CASSPGQGEKLFF. For the CDR3, the DNA is TGTGCCAGCTCACCGGGACAGGGAGAAAAACTGTTTTTT.

V and J are TRBV5-1 and TRBJ1-2; D unclear. Trimming pared 0 bases from V and 6 bases from J, leaving 6 bases between. This CDR3 is 12 amino acids long. Germline CDR1 SGHRS, CDR2 YFSETQ. The DNA of the CDR3 is TGCGCCAGCAGCTTGGGGCGGGATGGCTACACCTTC. Translation: CASSLGRDGYTF.

The chain recombines TRBV29-1 with TRBJ2-1; 8 positions agree with TRBD2. CDR1 is SQVTM and CDR2 is ANQGSEA in the germline V gene. The ends lost 7 bases at V and 5 bases at J; junction bases unmatched: 13. The CDR3 sequence is 15 residues long. The DNA for the CDR3 is TGCAGCGCCCTCGGGGCGGGGGGCCCCCACAATGAGCAGTTCTTC. Translated, it gives CSALGAGGPHNEQFF.

The chain combines TRBV27 with TRBJ2-5; 10 nucleotides align to TRBD2. CDR1 MNHEY and CDR2 SMNVEV come from the germline V gene (reference sequence). The trim removed 5 bases at V and 2 bases at J, leaving 5 bases unmatched. The CDR3 loop spans 15 amino acids. The CDR3 nucleotides read TGTGCCAGCAGTGCCCTAGCGGGGGTACAAGAGACCCAGTACTTC. Translated, it gives CASSALAGVQETQYF.

V and J are TRBV6-2 or TRBV6-3 and TRBJ1-2; weak D call: TRBD1 (5 bases). The CDR3 runs to 13 residues. V lost 0 bases and J 8 bases, leaving 10 bases between the germline ends. The germline CDR1 and CDR2 sequences are MNHEY and SVGEGT. The CDR3 loop reads CASSYSERGGYTF. Here the CDR3 DNA reads TGTGCCAGCAGTTACTCGGAAAGGGGCGGCTACACCTTC.

The chain is built from TRBV7-2 and TRBJ2-5; D uncertain. The germline CDR1 and CDR2 sequences are SGHTA and FQGNSA. The CDR3 extends over 15 amino acids. Trimming took 0 bases from V and 5 from J, leaving 13 bases between them. The CDR3 here is CASSLAGWSGETQYF. Written as DNA, the CDR3 is TGTGCCAGCAGCTTAGCGGGTTGGAGTGGGGAGACCCAGTACTTC.

The V gene is TRBV12-3 or TRBV12-4, the J gene TRBJ1-3; weak D call: TRBD1 (5 bases). V was pared by 6 bases and J by 0 bases, with 6 bases between. The CDR3 loop spans 13 amino acids. The CDR3 DNA reads as TGTGCCAGCAGGACAGCCTCTGGAAACACCATATATTTT. Protein product: CASRTASGNTIYF.